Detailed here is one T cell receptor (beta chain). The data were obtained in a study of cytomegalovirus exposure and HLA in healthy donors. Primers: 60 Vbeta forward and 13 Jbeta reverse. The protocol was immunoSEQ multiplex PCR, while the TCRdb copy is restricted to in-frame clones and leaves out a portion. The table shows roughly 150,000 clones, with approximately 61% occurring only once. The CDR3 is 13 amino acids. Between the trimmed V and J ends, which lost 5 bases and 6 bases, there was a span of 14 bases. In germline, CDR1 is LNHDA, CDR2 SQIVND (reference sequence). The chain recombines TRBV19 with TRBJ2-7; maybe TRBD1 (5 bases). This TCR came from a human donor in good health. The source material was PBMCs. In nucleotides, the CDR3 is TGTGCCAGTAGTCCCCGGTCCAGGGCCGAGCAGTACTTC. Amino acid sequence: CASSPRSRAEQYF.